This TCR beta chain stems from a study of blood T cell repertoires in COVID-19. The wider study: Samples representing acute and convalescent COVID-19 were sourced from the United States, Italy and Spain. Sources were T cells, B-cell-depleted T cells, or PBMCs; the material itself was cDNA or gDNA.

V dropped 1 base and J dropped 0 bases, with 10 bases sitting between them. The CDR3 runs to 16 residues. Per germline, CDR1 LGHNA and CDR2 YSLEER. Assay used: immunoSEQ multiplex PCR; TCRdb lists only in-frame clones, some missing. The repertoire holds 200,000 or so clones, around 83% seen once, with 2% to 2.5% in the top ten. The chain recombines TRBV4-3 with TRBJ2-1; D remains ambiguous. The TCR sequence derives from a man aged 40-55 years who had recovered from COVID-19. What was sequenced was peripheral blood. In DNA, the CDR3 is TGCGCCAGCAGCCAAGTAAGAGGATTCTCCTACAATGAGCAGTTCTTC. Its translation is CASSQVRGFSYNEQFF.